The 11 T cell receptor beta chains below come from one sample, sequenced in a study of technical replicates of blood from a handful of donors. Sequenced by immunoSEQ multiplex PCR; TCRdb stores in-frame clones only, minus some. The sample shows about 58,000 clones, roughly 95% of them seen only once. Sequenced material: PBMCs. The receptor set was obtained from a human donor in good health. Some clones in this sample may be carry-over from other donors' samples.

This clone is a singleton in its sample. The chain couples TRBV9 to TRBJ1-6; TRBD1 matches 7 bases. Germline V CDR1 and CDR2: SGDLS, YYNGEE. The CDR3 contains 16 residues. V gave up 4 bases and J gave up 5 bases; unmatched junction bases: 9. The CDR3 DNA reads TGTGCCAGCAGCCCATGGGGACAGAGCAATAATTCACCCCTCCACTTT. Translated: CASSPWGQSNNSPLHF.

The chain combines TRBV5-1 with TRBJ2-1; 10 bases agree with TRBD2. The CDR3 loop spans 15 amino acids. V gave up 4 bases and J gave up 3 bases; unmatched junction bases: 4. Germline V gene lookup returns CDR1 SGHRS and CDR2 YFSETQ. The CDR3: CASSPGTSVYNEQFF. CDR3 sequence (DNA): TGCGCCAGCAGCCCCGGGACTAGCGTCTACAATGAGCAGTTCTTC.

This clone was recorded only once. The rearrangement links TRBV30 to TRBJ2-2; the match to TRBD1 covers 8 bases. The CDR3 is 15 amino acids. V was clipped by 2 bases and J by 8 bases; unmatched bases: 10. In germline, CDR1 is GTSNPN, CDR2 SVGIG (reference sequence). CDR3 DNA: TGTGCCTGGAGTACGGGACAGGAAATTGAGGGGGAGCTGTTTTTT. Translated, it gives CAWSTGQEIEGELFF.

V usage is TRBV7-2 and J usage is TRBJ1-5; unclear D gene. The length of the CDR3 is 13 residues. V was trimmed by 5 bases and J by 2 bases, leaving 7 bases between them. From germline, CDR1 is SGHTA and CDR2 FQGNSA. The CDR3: CASSPSGNQPQHF. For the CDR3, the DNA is TGTGCCAGCAGCCCCTCCGGCAATCAGCCCCAGCATTTT.

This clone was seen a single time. The CDR3 region is CASSSRYEQYF. The CDR3 coding sequence is TGTGCCAGCAGCTCTAGATACGAGCAGTACTTC. J is TRBJ2-7 and V is TRBV7-2; D is undetermined. Germline V CDR1 and CDR2: SGHTA, FQGNSA. The CDR3 contains 11 residues. The ends were cut back, 4 bases at V and 4 bases at J, with 5 bases in the middle.

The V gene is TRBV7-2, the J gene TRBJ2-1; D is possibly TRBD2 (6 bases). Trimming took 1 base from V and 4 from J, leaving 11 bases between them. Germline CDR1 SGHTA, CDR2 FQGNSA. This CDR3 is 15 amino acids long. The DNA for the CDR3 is TGTGCCAGCAGCTTAGGTGGTAGCGGTTACAATGAGCAGTTCTTC. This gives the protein CASSLGGSGYNEQFF.

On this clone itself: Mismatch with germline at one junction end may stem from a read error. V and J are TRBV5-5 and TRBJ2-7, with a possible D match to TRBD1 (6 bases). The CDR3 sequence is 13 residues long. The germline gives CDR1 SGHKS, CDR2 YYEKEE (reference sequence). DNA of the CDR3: TGTGCCAGCAGGTTGGGGACACCCTACGAGCAGTACTTC. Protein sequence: CASRLGTPYEQYF.

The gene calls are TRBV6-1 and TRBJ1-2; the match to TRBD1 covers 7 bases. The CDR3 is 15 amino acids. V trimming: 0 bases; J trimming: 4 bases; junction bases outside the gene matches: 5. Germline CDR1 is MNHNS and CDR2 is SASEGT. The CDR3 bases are TGTGCCAGCAGTGAAGCCCCTGACAGGGCCTATGGCTACACCTTC. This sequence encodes CASSEAPDRAYGYTF.

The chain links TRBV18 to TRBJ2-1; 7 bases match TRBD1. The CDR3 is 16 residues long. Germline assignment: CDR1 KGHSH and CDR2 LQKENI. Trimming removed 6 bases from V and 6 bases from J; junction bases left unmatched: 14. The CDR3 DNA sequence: TGTGCCAGCTCTGCGGAGACAGGGATAGGTCGCAATGAGCAGTTCTTC. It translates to CASSAETGIGRNEQFF.

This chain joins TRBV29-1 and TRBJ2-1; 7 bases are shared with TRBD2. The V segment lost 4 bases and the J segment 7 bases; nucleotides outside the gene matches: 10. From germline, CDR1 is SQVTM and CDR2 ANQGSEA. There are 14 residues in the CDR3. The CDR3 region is CSVVTSERSNEQFF. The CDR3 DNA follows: TGCAGCGTTGTTACTAGCGAGAGAAGTAATGAGCAGTTCTTC.

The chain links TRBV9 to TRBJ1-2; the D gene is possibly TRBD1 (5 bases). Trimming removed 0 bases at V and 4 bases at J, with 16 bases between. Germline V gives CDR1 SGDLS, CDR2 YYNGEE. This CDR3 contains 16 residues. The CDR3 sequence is CASSVVGAGKGYGYTF. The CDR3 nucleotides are TGTGCCAGCAGCGTAGTTGGGGCAGGAAAGGGCTATGGCTACACCTTC.